This T cell receptor beta chain emerged from a study of T cell repertoires in MIS-A myocarditis. Germline lookup yields CDR1 LNHDA and CDR2 SQIVND (reference sequence). The length of the CDR3 is 15 residues. The V gene lost 0 bases and the J gene lost 0 bases, with 8 bases spanning the gap. Measured with immunoSEQ multiplex PCR; TCRdb has only the in-frame clones, and not every one. This repertoire shows 15,000 or so clones, 74% found once; its top ten account for 50% to 75%. The V call is TRBV19, the J call TRBJ1-1; D is unresolved. The sample consisted of left ventricle heart tissue obtained at autopsy. This TCR was sampled from a man between 18 and 29 years old with fulminant myocarditis from multisystem inflammatory syndrome in adults (MIS-A) after COVID-19. In DNA, the CDR3 is TGTGCCAGTAGTATAGAAGGCACGGTGAACACTGAAGCTTTCTTT. Its protein is CASSIEGTVNTEAFF.